A single T cell receptor beta chain is shown here with its context. This sample is drawn from a study of blood T cell repertoires in COVID-19. Overall study context: Samples came from the United States, Italy and Spain, spanning acute and convalescent COVID-19.

Methods used by the authors: For nucleated cells, counts were estimated from reference gene primer amplification. The method was immunoSEQ multiplex PCR; TCRdb's version includes in-frame clones alone and lacks a portion of them. The V and J calls and clone size were taken over from that table, and D and trimming were inferred from the DNA. The table includes approximately 350,000 clones, approximately 89% detected once. Looked up from germline, CDR1 is MNHEY and CDR2 is SMNVEV (reference sequence). The CDR3 spans 18 residues. The V gene lost 3 bases and the J gene lost 2 bases, with 19 bases spanning the gap.

The TCR was taken from a woman younger than 30 who had recovered from COVID-19. The sequenced sample consisted of peripheral blood. The V and J genes are TRBV27 and TRBJ2-2, with D hard to call. Written as DNA, the CDR3 is TGTGCCAGCAGTTTTCAGTTTGGCAAGGCGGTAAACACCGGGGAGCTGTTTTTT. Its translation is CASSFQFGKAVNTGELFF.